The 4 T cell receptor beta chains presented below share a single source sample, sequenced in a study of shared clonotypes between healthy human individuals. The assay was immunoSEQ multiplex PCR, and TCRdb's table has in-frame clones only and misses some. There are about 2.1 million clones in the sample; 85% to 95% occur only once, and 1.5% to 2% lies in the top ten. CD8 cells classed as naive were CD45RO-negative and positively selected for CCR7, excluding terminally differentiated effector memory CD45RA+ cells. The specimen was naive CD8+ T cells from PBMCs. All receptors come from a man aged 18 to 30 in good health. Some clones in this sample may be carry-over from other donors' samples.

The genes are TRBV7-9 and TRBJ1-2; TRBD1 might be the D (6 bases). The CDR3 has 14 amino acids. The germline V and J ends were trimmed by 5 bases and 0 bases, with 10 bases remaining between them. Looked up from germline, CDR1 is SEHNR and CDR2 is FQNEAQ (reference sequence). The CDR3 DNA is TGTGCCAGCAGCGCTGCAGGGGCTAACTATGGCTACACCTTC. Encoded protein: CASSAAGANYGYTF.

On this clone itself: A read error may account for a junction end that differs from germline. The chain carries TRBV7-2 and TRBJ2-7, with D perhaps TRBD1 (5 bases). The germline CDR1 and CDR2 sequences are SGHTA and FQGNSA. The CDR3 is made up of 15 amino acids. The CDR3 DNA reads as TGTGCCAGCAGGTTAGGGCCAGGGTTCGTTTACGAGCAGTACTTC. Translating gives CASRLGPGFVYEQYF. Combining the CDR3 with reference TRBV7-2 and TRBJ2-7 gives the whole variable domain GAGVSQSPSNKVTEKGKDVELRCDPISGHTALYWYRQSLGQGLEFLIYFQGNSAPDKSGLPSDRFSAERTGGSVSTLTIQRTQQEDSAVYLCASRLGPGFVYEQYFGPGTRLTVT.

The V gene is TRBV7-9, the J gene TRBJ1-3, with D uncertain. V dropped 6 bases and J dropped 6 bases, with 15 bases sitting between them. The CDR3 totals 14 residues. Germline values: CDR1 SEHNR, CDR2 FQNEAQ (reference sequence). The CDR3 coding sequence is TGTGCCAGCAGACCCCCTACTCGACCAAACACCATATATTTT. Translation gives CASRPPTRPNTIYF.

The chain has TRBV14 and TRBJ2-3, with a possible D match to TRBD2 (5 bases). This CDR3 has 16 residues. Germline V gene sequence: CDR1 SGHDN, CDR2 FVKESK. V was shortened by 0 bases and J by 5 bases, with 15 bases between the two germline ends. For the CDR3, the DNA is TGTGCCAGCAGCCAAGATCTTGAGGGTTTGGGAGATACGCAGTATTTT. Amino acids: CASSQDLEGLGDTQYF.